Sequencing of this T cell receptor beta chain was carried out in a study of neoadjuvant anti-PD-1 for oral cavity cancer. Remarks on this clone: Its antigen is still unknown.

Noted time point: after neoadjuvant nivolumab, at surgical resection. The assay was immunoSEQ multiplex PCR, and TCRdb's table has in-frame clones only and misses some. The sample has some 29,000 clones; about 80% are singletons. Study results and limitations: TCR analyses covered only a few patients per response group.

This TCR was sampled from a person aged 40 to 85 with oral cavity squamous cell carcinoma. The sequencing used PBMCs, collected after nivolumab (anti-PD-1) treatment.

CDR3 loop: CASSEAGSRVDEQFF. DNA of the CDR3: TGTGCCAGCAGTGAAGCGGGATCTAGGGTTGATGAGCAGTTCTTC. The chain couples TRBV2 to TRBJ2-1; D is ambiguous. Germline V gene lookup returns CDR1 SNHLY and CDR2 FYNNEI. V gave up 0 bases and J gave up 8 bases, with 14 bases separating them. The CDR3 consists of 15 residues.